The rows below give T cell receptor beta chains drawn from one sample of a study of blood T cell repertoires in COVID-19. The assay was immunoSEQ multiplex PCR, and TCRdb's table has in-frame clones only and misses some. The sample has about 170,000 clones; 70% to 80% are singletons. What was sequenced was PBMCs or T cells enriched from blood (not recorded which). The source is a woman between 65 and 79 years old in a cohort exposed to, infected with or recovered from COVID-19 (not recorded which). Both conserved end residues are part of each CDR3. The order of the fields is D gene, V gene, J gene, clone size, CDR3 DNA, CDR3 protein. D genes are given only for firm matches. Some rows mark clone size as missing; the rest say once, few, many or name a class of expanded clone.

-,TRBV28,TRBJ1-6,few,TGTGCCAGCAGGGTGGGCAGTAATTCACCCCTCCACTTT,CASRVGSNSPLHF
-,TRBV5-1,TRBJ2-2,-,TGCGCCAGCAGCTTCTCTGGGGAGCTGTTTTTT,CASSFSGELFF
-,TRBV4-1,TRBJ1-2,-,TGCGCCAGCAGCCAAGATCTTCGGGGCTATGGCTACACCTTC,CASSQDLRGYGYTF
-,TRBV7-9,TRBJ1-1,-,TGTGCCAGCGCAATTAGAGGGGGGGACACTGAAGCTTTCTTT,CASAIRGGDTEAFF
TRBD1,TRBV6-5,TRBJ1-1,-,TGTGCCAGCAACTCAGGGGGGAACACTGAAGCTTTCTTT,CASNSGGNTEAFF
-,TRBV6-5,TRBJ2-7,-,TGTGCCAGCAGTTCAATACCACAGGGACATACCTACGAGCAGTACTTC,CASSSIPQGHTYEQYF
TRBD1,TRBV27,TRBJ2-5,-,TGTGCCAGCAGTTTTGGGGGGACAGGCCAAGAGACCCAGTACTTC,CASSFGGTGQETQYF
-,TRBV29-1,TRBJ1-2,-,TGCAGTGTCCTAGGAGGGGCTGGCTACACCTTC,CSVLGGAGYTF
-,TRBV3-1/TRBV3-2,TRBJ1-5,few,TGTGCCAGCAGCCCTAACGGAAAGAGCGAGCCCCAGCATTTT,CASSPNGKSEPQHF
-,TRBV11-3,TRBJ2-3,-,TGTGCCAGCAGCTTAGAGGGCGGGAGCACAGATACGCAGTATTTT,CASSLEGGSTDTQYF
-,TRBV5-1,TRBJ2-2,-,TGCGCCAGCAGCTTTTCCCTAGCAGGCGCCGGGGAGCTGTTTTTT,CASSFSLAGAGELFF
TRBD2,TRBV18,TRBJ2-1,-,TGTGCCAGCTCTTTAGCGGGAGGCGGACCTGGGGGCAATGAGCAGTTCTTC,CASSLAGGGPGGNEQFF
-,TRBV6-6,TRBJ1-2,-,TGTGCCAGCAGTGGGAGGGGAGGGATTGTTGGCTACACCTTC,CASSGRGGIVGYTF
-,TRBV28,TRBJ1-2,-,TGTGCCAGCACCGGGAGTAACTATGGCTACACCTTC,CASTGSNYGYTF
TRBD1,TRBV30,TRBJ1-6,-,TGTGCCTGGCCCCCGGGACAGGGCAGAGACAGGCCTAATTCACCCCTCCACTTT,CAWPPGQGRDRPNSPLHF
TRBD1,TRBV5-1,TRBJ2-7,-,TGCGCCAGCAGCTTGGTCTCCGGGACAGGGAGCTCCTACGAGCAGTACTTC,CASSLVSGTGSSYEQYF
-,TRBV28,TRBJ1-5,-,TGTGCCAGCACCCCTGAGGCGGGGGCAAATCAGCCCCAGCATTTT,CASTPEAGANQPQHF
-,TRBV5-1,TRBJ1-1,-,TGCGCCAGCAGCTTGGGTACAGGTCCTTTGGCTTTCTTT,CASSLGTGPLAFF
TRBD1,TRBV28,TRBJ2-4,-,TGTGCCAGCAGTTCACAGGGGGCGGGCCACGAAAACATTCAGTACTTC,CASSSQGAGHENIQYF
-,TRBV7-3,TRBJ1-1,-,TGTGCCAGCAGCTTACTCAAGGGGGCTGAAGCTTTCTTT,CASSLLKGAEAFF
-,TRBV6-5,TRBJ2-1,-,TGTGCCAGCAGTTGGCTCAATGAGCAGTTCTTC,CASSWLNEQFF
-,TRBV11-1,TRBJ2-1,-,TGTGCCAGCAGCTTATCCTTCTATGAGCAGTTCTTC,CASSLSFYEQFF
-,TRBV7-2,TRBJ2-1,-,TGTGCCAGCAGCTCCCTAGCTTCCAGAAACTACAATGAGCAGTTCTTC,CASSSLASRNYNEQFF
TRBD2,TRBV20-1,TRBJ2-1,-,TGCAGTGGGGGCGGGGGTGAGCAGTTCTTC,CSGGGGEQFF
-,TRBV3-1/TRBV3-2,TRBJ2-7,once,TGTGCCAGCAGCCGTGTGGGGGGTAACTACGAGCAGTACTTC,CASSRVGGNYEQYF
-,TRBV18,TRBJ2-3,-,TGTGCCAGCTCGCGAAGTCCCCTCGGGAGCGGGGATACGCAGTATTTT,CASSRSPLGSGDTQYF
-,TRBV5-1,TRBJ1-6,-,TGCGCCAGCAGCTTGGAGAGGCCCGGCAATTCACCCCTCCACTTT,CASSLERPGNSPLHF
-,TRBV7-9,TRBJ2-3,-,TGTGCCAGCGGAGCTTATACAGATACGCAGTATTTT,CASGAYTDTQYF
-,TRBV11-2,TRBJ2-2,-,TGTGCCAGCAGCTTATACAGGGACAACACCGGGGAGCTGTTTTTT,CASSLYRDNTGELFF
-,TRBV5-1,TRBJ2-7,-,TGCGCCAGCAGCTTGAGAGGGCCCGGTGGGGAGCAGTACTTC,CASSLRGPGGEQYF
TRBD2,TRBV7-9,TRBJ2-1,few,TGTGCCAGCGTCGGCCCCGGGGAACTAGCGGGAGCATCCTACAATGAGCAGTTCTTC,CASVGPGELAGASYNEQFF
-,TRBV5-8,TRBJ1-3,-,TGTGCCAGCAGCACAGCCGGGACATACGGAAACACCATATATTTT,CASSTAGTYGNTIYF
TRBD2,TRBV2,TRBJ2-1,-,TGTGCCAGCAGTGAAAGGGGGACTAGCGGATACAATGAGCAGTTCTTC,CASSERGTSGYNEQFF
TRBD2,TRBV4-1,TRBJ2-7,-,TGCGCCAGCAGCCAATATAGCGGGAACTCCTACGAGCAGTACTTC,CASSQYSGNSYEQYF
-,TRBV5-5,TRBJ1-1,-,TGTGCCAGCAGCTCCGGGGGGGCCCAAGGGGACACTGAAGCTTTCTTT,CASSSGGAQGDTEAFF
-,TRBV9,TRBJ2-3,-,TGTGCCAGCAGCGTAGGGGGAGATGTAGCAACAGATACGCAGTATTTT,CASSVGGDVATDTQYF
TRBD2,TRBV18,TRBJ2-7,few,TGTGCCAGCTCACCTGGACTAGCTGTCAGATCCTTGGAGCAGTACTTC,CASSPGLAVRSLEQYF
-,TRBV6-5,TRBJ1-2,-,TGTGCCAGCAGTTACTCTTGGCAGAACTATGGCTACACCTTC,CASSYSWQNYGYTF
-,TRBV5-1,TRBJ2-2,-,TGCGCCAGCAGCCTCACCGCTAGCTTGAACACCGGGGAGCTGTTTTTT,CASSLTASLNTGELFF
TRBD1,TRBV28,TRBJ1-4,once,TGTGCCAGCAGCCCCCAGGGGGCTCTAGTTGATGAAAAACTGTTTTTT,CASSPQGALVDEKLFF
TRBD1,TRBV13,TRBJ1-2,-,TGTGCCAGCAGCTTTCGATCCCGACAGGGGGCGCGATTCTATGGCTACACCTTC,CASSFRSRQGARFYGYTF
-,TRBV7-8,TRBJ1-1,-,TGTGCCAGCAGCTTATCCAGGTACACTGAAGCTTTCTTT,CASSLSRYTEAFF
-,TRBV15,TRBJ2-1,-,TGTGCCACCAGCAGAGATCGAGGTAGCGGCAATGAGCAGTTCTTC,CATSRDRGSGNEQFF
TRBD1,TRBV18,TRBJ1-5,-,TGTGCCAGCTCGCGGGACAGGGGGAGGCAGCCCCAGCATTTT,CASSRDRGRQPQHF
-,TRBV19,TRBJ2-2,few,TGTGCCAGTCAGTGGGCCCCCGGGGAGCTGTTTTTT,CASQWAPGELFF
TRBD2,TRBV7-3,TRBJ2-2,-,TGTGCCAGCAGCACTTCCGGGACTAGCGGGAGGCCCGGGGAGCTGTTTTTT,CASSTSGTSGRPGELFF
TRBD2,TRBV18,TRBJ2-1,few,TGTGCCAGCTCCCCAGCGGGAGGGCGTACCTACAATGAGCAGTTCTTC,CASSPAGGRTYNEQFF
-,TRBV5-1,TRBJ1-2,-,TGCGCCAGCAGCCCCGAGAGGGTAGTCCCCTATGGCTACACCTTC,CASSPERVVPYGYTF
TRBD1,TRBV28,TRBJ1-2,-,TGTGCCACTAGGGACAGGGCTGGGACTAACTATGGCTACACCTTC,CATRDRAGTNYGYTF
TRBD1,TRBV7-2,TRBJ1-2,-,TGTGCCAGCAGCCCGATCGCTTCAGGGGGTCCCTACACCTTC,CASSPIASGGPYTF